This T cell receptor (beta chain) originates from a study of blood T cell repertoires in COVID-19. About the study: PBMCs, B-cell-depleted T cells, or T cells provided the cDNA or gDNA that made up the material.

In the authors' workflow: Scientists estimated how many nucleated cells there were by amplifying reference gene primers. The data were produced by immunoSEQ multiplex PCR, yet TCRdb's version contains in-frame clones alone and is incomplete. V and J calls and clone size are given by that table; D and trimming were obtained from the DNA. The sample has about 89,000 clones; 75% to 90% are singletons. V was pared by 3 bases and J by 6 bases, with 9 bases of the junction left unmatched. Germline V gene data show CDR1 as SGHTA and CDR2 as FQGNSA. CDR3 size: 16 residues. This sequence was found in a woman older than 75 with acute or convalescent COVID-19. The V call is TRBV7-2, the J call TRBJ1-2; the match to TRBD1 covers 11 bases. The material sequenced was peripheral blood. The CDR3 spells CASSFLLGQGGDGYTF. In DNA, the CDR3 is TGTGCCAGCAGCTTCCTATTGGGACAGGGGGGGGATGGCTACACCTTC.